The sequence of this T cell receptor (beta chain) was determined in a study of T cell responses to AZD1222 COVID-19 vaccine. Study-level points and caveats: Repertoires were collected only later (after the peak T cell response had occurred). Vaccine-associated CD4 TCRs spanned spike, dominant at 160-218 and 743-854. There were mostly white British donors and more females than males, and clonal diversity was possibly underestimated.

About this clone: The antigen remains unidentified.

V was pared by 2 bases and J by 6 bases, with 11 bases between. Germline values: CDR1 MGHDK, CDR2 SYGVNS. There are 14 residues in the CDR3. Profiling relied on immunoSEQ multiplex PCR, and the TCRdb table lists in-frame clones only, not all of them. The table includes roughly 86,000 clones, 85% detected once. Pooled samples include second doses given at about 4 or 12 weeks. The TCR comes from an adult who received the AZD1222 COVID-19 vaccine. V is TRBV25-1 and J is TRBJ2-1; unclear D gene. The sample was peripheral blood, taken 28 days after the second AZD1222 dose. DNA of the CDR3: TGTGCCAGCAGTGAAAGGGTAGGATTCAATGAGCAGTTCTTC. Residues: CASSERVGFNEQFF.